This T cell receptor (beta chain) came from a study of technical replicates of blood from a handful of donors. Germline assignment: CDR1 SNHLY and CDR2 FYNNEI. CDR3 length: 16 residues. Trimming cost V 4 bases and J 4 bases; bases outside gene matches: 13. TCRdb's copy holds only in-frame clones and misses some; the assay was immunoSEQ multiplex PCR. The sample comprises just over 80,000 clones, about 96% of which are singletons, and about 0.31% rests with the top ten. Sequencing used T cells isolated from PBMCs. This sequence was found in a human donor in good health. The rearrangement joins TRBV2 to TRBJ2-7, with 7 bases lining up with TRBD1. The CDR3 DNA sequence: TGTGCCAGCAGTGGTACAGGGGCATGGGGATTTTACGAGCAGTACTTC. Amino acids: CASSGTGAWGFYEQYF.